The entry below describes one T cell receptor beta chain. This CDR3 spans 15 amino acids. Trimming left V 3 bases short and J 10 bases short, with 18 bases between. Germline assignment: CDR1 LGHNT and CDR2 FRNRAP. In the authors' methods: Amplified reference gene primers provided the basis for estimating nucleated cell counts. This table comes from immunoSEQ multiplex PCR, and its TCRdb copy is limited to in-frame clones, with some not included. D and trimming come from the DNA, and the V and J calls and clone size come from that table. The sample includes fewer than 300,000 clones, approximately 86% of them seen just once. This specimen comes from a study of blood T cell repertoires in COVID-19. Study background: Samples of COVID-19 (acute and convalescent) were obtained from the United States, Italy and Spain. PBMCs, B-cell-depleted T cells, or T cells provided the cDNA or gDNA that made up the material.

Sequencing was performed on peripheral blood. The source is a man aged 40-49 years who had recovered from COVID-19. This chain uses TRBV12-5 with TRBJ1-4; tentative D call: TRBD1 (5 bases). The CDR3 here is CASGFPPGETRKLFF. CDR3 DNA: TGTGCTAGTGGTTTTCCTCCGGGGGAGACTCGAAAACTGTTTTTT. The whole variable domain, filled in from reference TRBV12-5 and TRBJ1-4, reads DARVTQTPRHKVTEMGQEVTMRCQPILGHNTVFWYRQTMMQGLELLAYFRNRAPLDDSGMPKDRFSAEMPDATLATLKIQPSEPRDSAVYFCASGFPPGETRKLFFGSGTQLSVL.